A selection of T cell receptor beta chains follows, all from one sample in a study of cytomegalovirus exposure and HLA in healthy donors. This table comes from immunoSEQ multiplex PCR, and its TCRdb copy is limited to in-frame clones, with some not included. The sample has about 63,000 clones; around 91% are singletons. Sequencing was done on a sample of PBMCs. The receptors derive from a woman in her 30s in good health and CMV-seropositive. Both conserved end residues are part of each CDR3. D genes are given only for firm matches. Clone sizes are given selectively: once, few, many, or a class where the clone is expanded.

D gene	V gene	clone size	J gene	CDR3 DNA	CDR3 protein
TRBD2	TRBV7-3	.	TRBJ2-1	TGTGCCAGCAGTTTAGCGGGAGAAACCAATGAGCAGTTCTTC	CASSLAGETNEQFF
.	TRBV11-2	.	TRBJ2-5	TGTGCCAGCAGCGTCTTCGAGCGTCCTCAAGAGACCCAGTACTTC	CASSVFERPQETQYF
TRBD1	TRBV2	once	TRBJ2-5	TGTGCCAGCAAGGACCCGGGACAGAAATCGGAGACCCAGTACTTC	CASKDPGQKSETQYF
.	TRBV2	once	TRBJ1-2	TGTGCCAGCAGTGAAATGGAGGGGCTCTATGGCTACACCTTC	CASSEMEGLYGYTF
TRBD1	TRBV2	.	TRBJ1-2	TGTGCCAAGGACAGGGGAAATTTTTGGGACTATGGCTACACCTTC	CAKDRGNFWDYGYTF
.	TRBV5-1	.	TRBJ1-1	TGCGCCAGCAGTCCCCTGGCAGGGGCGAACACTGAAGCTTTCTTT	CASSPLAGANTEAFF
.	TRBV14	few	TRBJ1-1	TGTGCCAGCAGCCTGCAGCGCAACACTGAAGCTTTCTTT	CASSLQRNTEAFF
.	TRBV29-1	.	TRBJ2-7	TGCAGCGTTTACCTCCCACTCGGTAGCTACGAGCAGTACTTC	CSVYLPLGSYEQYF
.	TRBV6-5	.	TRBJ1-3	TGTGCCAGCAAGGGCCCAGGAGGAAGTGGAAACACCATATATTTT	CASKGPGGSGNTIYF
.	TRBV29-1	.	TRBJ2-1	TGCAGCGTTGAAGATCCCGGGAATCGCTCCTACAATGAGCAGTTCTTC	CSVEDPGNRSYNEQFF
.	TRBV6-4	.	TRBJ2-1	TGTGCCAGCTCTCGACAGGCAAGCGATCACAATGAGCAGTTCTTC	CASSRQASDHNEQFF
TRBD2	TRBV6-1	once	TRBJ2-1	TGTGCCACACCCCGGGGGGGCACCTACAATGAGCAGTTCTTC	CATPRGGTYNEQFF
TRBD2	TRBV14	.	TRBJ2-5	TGTGCCACGCCGGTCAGCTCTCCACCCCCGACGGGAGGGACCCAGTACTTC	CATPVSSPPPTGGTQYF
.	TRBV5-8	.	TRBJ2-1	TGTGCCAGCAGAAACCTGGGACAAGGCTACAATGAGCAGTTCTTC	CASRNLGQGYNEQFF
.	TRBV6-4	.	TRBJ1-5	TGTGCCATCAAGAGGGAAGCTTTTAGCAATCAGCCCCAGCATTTT	CAIKREAFSNQPQHF
.	TRBV9	.	TRBJ2-5	TGTGCCAGCAGCGCGTGGACAATCCCGAACCCCCAAGAGACCCAGTACTTC	CASSAWTIPNPQETQYF
TRBD2	TRBV25-1	.	TRBJ2-3	TGTGCCAGCAGTCTAGCGGGAAGGCCAGATACGCAGTATTTT	CASSLAGRPDTQYF